The rows below give T cell receptor beta chains drawn from one sample of a study of blood T cell repertoires in COVID-19. Measured with immunoSEQ multiplex PCR; TCRdb has only the in-frame clones, and not every one. The sample has about 140,000 clones, about nine tenths seen once. The sequenced material came from peripheral blood. Receptors were obtained from a human donor in a cohort sampled during active COVID-19. CDR3s include the opening cysteine and the closing phenylalanine or tryptophan.

TRBJ2-5 | TRBV7-6 | 14 | CASSLGSGGKTQYF
TRBJ2-3 | TRBV6-4 | 14 | CASSELSSTDTQYF
TRBJ2-1 | TRBV9 | 15 | CASSLAFGVYNEQFF
TRBJ1-2 | TRBV6-6 | 15 | CASSYYGEGTYGYTF
TRBJ2-2 | TRBV19 | 15 | CASSIAGLHTGELFF
TRBJ2-1 | TRBV2 | 15 | CASSLAGGLGNEQFF
TRBJ1-1 | TRBV4-1 | 17 | CASSQDHGGSYGTEAFF
TRBJ1-3 | TRBV5-1 | 15 | CASSLRQGAGNTIYF
TRBJ1-1 | TRBV6-4 | 17 | CASSDPLCLVVNTEAFF
TRBJ1-2 | TRBV4-3 | 15 | CASSQGGQGVYGYTF
TRBJ2-5 | TRBV4-1 | 14 | CASSQAGGTMSQYF
TRBJ1-2 | TRBV29-1 | 12 | CSVQGLRYGYTF
TRBJ1-1 | TRBV19 | 13 | CASSSQGATEAFF
TRBJ2-5 | TRBV18 | 18 | CASSPPLRTSEIQETQYF
TRBJ2-6 | TRBV5-1 | 14 | CASSIRSGANVLTF
TRBJ1-2 | TRBV20-1 | 11 | CSASKGYGYTF
TRBJ1-2 | TRBV25-1 | 15 | CASSAMGQGDIGYTF
TRBJ1-6 | TRBV4-1 | 15 | CASSQDSRSNSPLHF
TRBJ1-3 | TRBV5-8 | 20 | CASSFMFSSGGGSSGNTIYF
TRBJ1-2 | TRBV5-1 | 17 | CASSLGFRDRVRYGYTF
TRBJ2-1 | TRBV7-2 | 16 | CASSLGSSGPYNEQFF
TRBJ2-7 | TRBV4-1 | 13 | CASSLAGGDEQYF
TRBJ1-2 | TRBV7-9 | 13 | CASSKSQNYGYTF
TRBJ2-7 | TRBV7-2 | 15 | CASSLTSGGADEQYF
TRBJ1-2 | TRBV19 | 15 | CASSIFGTGVPGYTF
TRBJ2-5 | TRBV5-4 | 14 | CASSFDTSVETQYF
TRBJ1-5 | TRBV30 | 14 | CAWRGSGSDQPQHF
TRBJ1-5 | TRBV19 | 16 | CASTTRWDWGNQPQHF
TRBJ1-1 | TRBV11-1 | 14 | CASSIDGGRTEAFF
TRBJ2-1 | TRBV11-2 | 14 | CASSPSGEYNEQFF
TRBJ1-4 | TRBV4-1 | 16 | CASSQALKTRGEKLFF
TRBJ1-2 | TRBV5-1 | 15 | CASSSEAGANYGYTF
TRBJ2-1 | TRBV7-7 | 15 | CASSRGLAGGSEQFF